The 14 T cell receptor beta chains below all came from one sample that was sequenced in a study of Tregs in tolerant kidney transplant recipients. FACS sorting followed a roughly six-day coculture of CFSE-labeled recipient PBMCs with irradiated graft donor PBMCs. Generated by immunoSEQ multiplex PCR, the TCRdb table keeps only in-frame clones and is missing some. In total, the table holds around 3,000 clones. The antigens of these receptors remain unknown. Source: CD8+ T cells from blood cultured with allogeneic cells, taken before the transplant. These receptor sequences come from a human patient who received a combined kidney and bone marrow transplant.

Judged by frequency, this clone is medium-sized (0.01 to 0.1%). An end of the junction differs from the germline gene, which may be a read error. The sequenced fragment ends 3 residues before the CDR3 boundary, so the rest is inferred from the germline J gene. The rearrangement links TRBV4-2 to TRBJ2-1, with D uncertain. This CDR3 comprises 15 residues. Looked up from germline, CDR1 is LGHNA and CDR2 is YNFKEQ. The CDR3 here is CASSQVALEDNEQFF. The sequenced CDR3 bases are TGCGCCAGCAGCCAGGTCGCGTTAGAAGACAATGAG.

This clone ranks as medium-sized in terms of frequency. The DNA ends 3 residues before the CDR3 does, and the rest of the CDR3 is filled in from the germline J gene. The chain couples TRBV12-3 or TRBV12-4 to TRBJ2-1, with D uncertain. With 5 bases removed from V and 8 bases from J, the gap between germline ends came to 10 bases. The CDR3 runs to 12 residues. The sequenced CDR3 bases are TGTGCCAGCAGTATTGCGGCCGATGAG. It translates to CASSIAADE. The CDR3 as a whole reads CASSIAADEQFF.

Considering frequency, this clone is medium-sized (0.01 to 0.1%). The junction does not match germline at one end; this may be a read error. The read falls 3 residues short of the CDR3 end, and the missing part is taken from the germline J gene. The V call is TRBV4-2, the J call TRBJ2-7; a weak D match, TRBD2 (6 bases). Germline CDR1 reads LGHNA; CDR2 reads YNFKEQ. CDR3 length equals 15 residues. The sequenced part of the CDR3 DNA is TGCGCCAGCAGCCAAGATAACGGGGGTTCCTACGAG. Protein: CASSQDNGGSYE. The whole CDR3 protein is CASSQDNGGSYEQYF.

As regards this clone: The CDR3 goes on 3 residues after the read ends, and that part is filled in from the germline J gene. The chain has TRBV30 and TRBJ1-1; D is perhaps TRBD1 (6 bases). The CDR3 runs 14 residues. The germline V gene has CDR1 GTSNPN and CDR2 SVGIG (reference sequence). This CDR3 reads CAWSRGNYYNEAFF. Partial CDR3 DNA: TGTGCCTGGAGTAGGGGGAATTACTACAATGAG.

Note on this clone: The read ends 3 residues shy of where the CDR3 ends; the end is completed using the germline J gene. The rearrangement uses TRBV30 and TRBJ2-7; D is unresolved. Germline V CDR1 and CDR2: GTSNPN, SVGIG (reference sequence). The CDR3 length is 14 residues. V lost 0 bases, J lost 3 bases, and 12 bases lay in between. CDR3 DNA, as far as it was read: TGTGCCTGGAGTGTATTAGACATAGGCTACGAG. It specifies CAWSVLDIGYE. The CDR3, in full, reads CAWSVLDIGYEQYF.

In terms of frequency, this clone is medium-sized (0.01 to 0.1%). CDR3 bases read: TGTGCCAGCGGGGGGGCCGCCACTGAA. Translated, it gives CASGGAATE. The entire CDR3 protein is CASGGAATEAFF. The chain carries TRBV13 and TRBJ1-1; possible D gene TRBD1, 6 bases. Sequencing ends 3 residues short of the CDR3 end; the germline J gene provides the rest. The V end lost 8 bases, the J end lost 4 bases, and 11 bases lay between the germline ends. This CDR3 is built from 12 residues. Looked up from germline, CDR1 is PRHDT and CDR2 is FYEKMQ (reference sequence).

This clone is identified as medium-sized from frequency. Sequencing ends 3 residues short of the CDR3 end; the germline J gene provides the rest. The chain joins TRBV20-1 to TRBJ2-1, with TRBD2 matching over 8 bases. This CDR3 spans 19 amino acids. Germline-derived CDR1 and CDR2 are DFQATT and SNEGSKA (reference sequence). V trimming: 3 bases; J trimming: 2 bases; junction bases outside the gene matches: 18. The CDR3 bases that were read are TGCAGTGCTAGCCCCTCAGGGATACTAGCGGCCTCGCCCTACAATGAG. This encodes CSASPSGILAASPYNE. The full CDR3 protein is CSASPSGILAASPYNEQFF.

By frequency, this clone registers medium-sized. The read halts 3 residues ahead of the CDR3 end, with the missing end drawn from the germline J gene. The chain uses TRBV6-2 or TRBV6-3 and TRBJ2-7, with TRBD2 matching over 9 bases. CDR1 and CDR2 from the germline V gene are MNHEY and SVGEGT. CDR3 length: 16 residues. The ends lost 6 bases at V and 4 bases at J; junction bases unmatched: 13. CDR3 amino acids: CASRDPGQRGVYEQYF. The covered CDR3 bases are TGTGCCAGCAGAGACCCGGGACAGCGGGGGGTTTACGAG.

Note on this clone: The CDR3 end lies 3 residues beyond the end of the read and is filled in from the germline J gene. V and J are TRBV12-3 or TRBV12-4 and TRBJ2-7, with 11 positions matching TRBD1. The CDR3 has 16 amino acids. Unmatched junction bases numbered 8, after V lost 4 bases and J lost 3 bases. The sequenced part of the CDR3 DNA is TGTGCCAGCAGTTCCCCGAGGGACAGGGGGTACTACGAG. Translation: CASSSPRDRGYYE. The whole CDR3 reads CASSSPRDRGYYEQYF.

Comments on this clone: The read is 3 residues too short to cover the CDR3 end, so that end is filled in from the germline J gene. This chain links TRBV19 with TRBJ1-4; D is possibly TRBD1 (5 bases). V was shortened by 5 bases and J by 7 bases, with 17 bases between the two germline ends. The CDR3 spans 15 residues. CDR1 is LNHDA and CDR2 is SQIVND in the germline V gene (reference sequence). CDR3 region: CASSLNRFLPEKLFF. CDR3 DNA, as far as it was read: TGTGCCAGTAGTCTTAACAGGTTTCTTCCTGAAAAA.

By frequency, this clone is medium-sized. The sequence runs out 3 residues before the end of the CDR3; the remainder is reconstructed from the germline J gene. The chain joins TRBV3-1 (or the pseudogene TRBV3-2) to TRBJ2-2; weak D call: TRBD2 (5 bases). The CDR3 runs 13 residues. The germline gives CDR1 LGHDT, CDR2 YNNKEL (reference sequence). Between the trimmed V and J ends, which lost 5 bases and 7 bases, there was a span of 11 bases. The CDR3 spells CASSGGRVGELFF. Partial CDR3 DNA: TGTGCCAGCAGCGGCGGGCGGGTCGGGGAG.

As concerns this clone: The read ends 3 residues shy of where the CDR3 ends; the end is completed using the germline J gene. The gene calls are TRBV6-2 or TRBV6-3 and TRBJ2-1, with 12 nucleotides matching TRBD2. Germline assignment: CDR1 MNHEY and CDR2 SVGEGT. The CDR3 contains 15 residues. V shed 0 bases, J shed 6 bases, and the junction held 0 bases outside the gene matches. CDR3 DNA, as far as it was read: TGTGCCAGCAGTTACTCGACTAGCGGGAGCAATGAG. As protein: CASSYSTSGSNE. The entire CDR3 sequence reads CASSYSTSGSNEQFF.

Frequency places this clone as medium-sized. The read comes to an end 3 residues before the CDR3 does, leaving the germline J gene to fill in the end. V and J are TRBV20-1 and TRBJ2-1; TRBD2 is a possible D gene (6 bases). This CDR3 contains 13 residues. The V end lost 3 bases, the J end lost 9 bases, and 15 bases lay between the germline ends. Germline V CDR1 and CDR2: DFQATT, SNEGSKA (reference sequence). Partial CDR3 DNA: TGCAGTGCTAGTTACGGGAGCAGGGTTGAG. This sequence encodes CSASYGSRVE. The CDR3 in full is CSASYGSRVEQFF.

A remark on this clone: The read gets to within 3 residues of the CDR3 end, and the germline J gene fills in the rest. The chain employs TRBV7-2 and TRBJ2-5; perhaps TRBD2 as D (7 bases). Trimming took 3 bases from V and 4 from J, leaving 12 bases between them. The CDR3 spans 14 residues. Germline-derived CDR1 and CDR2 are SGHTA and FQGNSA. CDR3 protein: CASSFRGGPETQYF. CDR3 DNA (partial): TGTGCCAGCAGCTTTCGCGGGGGCCCAGAGACC.